This T cell receptor beta chain was identified during a study of blood T cell repertoires in COVID-19. Participant ages covered about 18 to 89 years across 20 to 25 US areas. For recovered donors of Cohort 3, there were two negative PCRs, clearance, or symptom resolution. Germline CDR1 and CDR2: SGHNT and YENEEA. V gave up 1 base and J gave up 2 bases, with 8 bases separating them. The CDR3 covers 14 residues. The repertoire was sequenced with immunoSEQ multiplex PCR; TCRdb's copy has only in-frame clones and lacks some. The sample holds around 200,000 clones; approximately 89% are singletons and the top ten take 5% to 7.5%.

The chain joins TRBV11-3 to TRBJ1-1, with D uncertain. Source material: PBMCs or T cells enriched from blood (not recorded which). The clonotype comes from a middle-aged man who had recovered from COVID-19. The CDR3 spells CASSLGGLNTEAFF. The DNA for the CDR3 is TGTGCCAGCAGCTTAGGCGGCCTAAACACTGAAGCTTTCTTT.